The sequence of this T cell receptor (beta chain) was determined in a study of T cell changes during pregnancy in multiple sclerosis. The protocol was immunoSEQ multiplex PCR, while the TCRdb copy is restricted to in-frame clones and leaves out a portion. Of some 80,000 clones in the sample, around 89% are singletons; the top ten hold about 1%. The source material was peripheral blood, sampled in the first trimester of pregnancy. The receptor was derived from a female donor in good health, enrolled as a control in a pregnancy study.

This CDR3 reads CASTRLAGDHNEQFF. The CDR3 DNA reads TGTGCCAGCACCCGACTAGCGGGGGATCACAATGAGCAGTTCTTC. The gene calls are TRBV6-1 and TRBJ2-1, with 12 bases identical to TRBD2. Germline-derived CDR1 and CDR2 are MNHNS and SASEGT. This CDR3 is 15 amino acids long. Trimming cost V 7 bases and J 5 bases; bases outside gene matches: 6.